These 20 T cell receptor beta chains originate from one sample sequenced in a study of T cells in Graves' hyperthyroidism and ophthalmopathy (dated by TCRdb to about 2019). The method was multiplex PCR. The sequencer was an Illumina HiSeq 2000. TCR beta CDR3 regions were amplified from RNA transcripts. The first round of RT-PCR for the TCR CDR3 was performed with the HTBI primer set and the Qiagen OneStep RT-PCR kit. The public reads were run again by TCRdb, first through fastp at Q25 and then through MiXCR, and only productive beta chains were kept. Duplicate CDR3 protein sequences are folded into a single record with the most common DNA and genes. In all, the sample holds about 500,000 distinct CDR3 sequences, and approximately 16% of those were seen once. In total, the top ten clones hold more than 15% of the sample. Sequenced input: blood. The receptors shown here come from a woman younger than 35 with Graves' hyperthyroidism.

This clonotype has only a few counts. The V gene is TRBV18, the J gene TRBJ2-1, with 7 bases lining up with TRBD2. Unmatched junction bases numbered 10, after V lost 1 base and J lost 7 bases. This CDR3 has 16 amino acids. Per the germline V gene, CDR1 is KGHSH and CDR2 is LQKENI. The CDR3 DNA reads TGTGCCAGCTCACCACGGGGCGGGAGTTTGATAAATGAGCAGTTCTTC. Translated, it gives CASSPRGGSLINEQFF.

This clonotype was detected a few times. The genes are TRBV5-4 and TRBJ2-1; TRBD2 matches 8 bases. CDR1 and CDR2 (germline): SGHNT, YYREEE (reference sequence). J gave up 5 bases and V 5 bases, and 9 bases lay outside the gene matches. This CDR3 has 15 residues. CDR3 nucleotide sequence: TGTGCCAGCAGTTCTGCTGGGACTAGGCACAATGAGCAGTTCTTC. Translating gives CASSSAGTRHNEQFF. Full variable domain (remainder filled in from reference TRBV5-4 and TRBJ2-1): ETGVTQSPTHLIKTRGQQVTLRCSSQSGHNTVSWYQQALGQGPQFIFQYYREEENGRGNFPPRFSGLQFPNYSSELNVNALELDDSALYLCASSSAGTRHNEQFFGPGTRLTVL.

CDR3 residues: CASSLTLAGNTDTQYF. CDR3 nucleotide sequence: TGTGCCAGCAGCTTAACGCTAGCGGGGAACACAGATACGCAGTATTTT. The J gene is TRBJ2-3, the V gene TRBV7-3, with 9 nucleotides matching TRBD2. This CDR3 has 16 residues. V lost 0 bases to trimming and J lost 2 bases; unmatched junction nucleotides: 3. Germline values: CDR1 SGHTA, CDR2 FQGTGA.

This clonotype has more than one count but fewer than ten. In DNA form, the CDR3 reads TGTGCCAGCAATTACGCCGGGACTAGGAACCCCTACGAGCAGTACTTC. This encodes CASNYAGTRNPYEQYF. The chain links TRBV28 to TRBJ2-7; 8 bases match TRBD2. The V gene end was trimmed by 7 bases and the J gene end by 2 bases; junction bases not matched to a gene: 13. Germline assignment: CDR1 MDHEN and CDR2 SYDVKM. The CDR3 has 16 amino acids.

As for this clonotype: Germline and junction disagree at one end, which may indicate a read error. The chain recombines TRBV6-1 with TRBJ1-6; D ambiguous. The CDR3 spans 14 residues. Germline V gene data show CDR1 as MNHNS and CDR2 as SASEGT. This chain's CDR3 is CAISESEASSPLHF. In DNA form, the CDR3 reads TGTGCCATCAGTGAGTCGGAGGCGAGTTCACCCCTCCACTTT.

With respect to this clonotype: A much larger clone lies one base from this, so it may be a read error. J is TRBJ2-1 and V is TRBV7-6; possibly TRBD2 for D (5 bases). Germline lookup yields CDR1 SGHVS and CDR2 FNYEAQ. CDR3 length: 13 residues. The CDR3 coding sequence is TGTGTCAGCGGCTTAGTCCAGGCAGATGAGCAGTTCTTC. This codes for CVSGLVQADEQFF.

This clonotype was seen a few times. V is TRBV27 and J is TRBJ2-1; TRBD1 aligns across 7 bases. V lost 5 bases, J lost 5 bases, and 9 bases stayed unmatched. Germline CDR1 is MNHEY and CDR2 is SMNVEV (reference sequence). The CDR3 has 15 amino acids. The CDR3, as DNA: TGTGCCAGCAGTAGAAAGCCGGACAGGAACAATGAGCAGTTCTTC. It codes for CASSRKPDRNNEQFF.

Only a few counts were recorded for this clonotype. V usage is TRBV20-1 and J usage is TRBJ2-6, with TRBD1 identical over 7 bases. Germline assignment: CDR1 DFQATT and CDR2 SNEGSKA (reference sequence). CDR3 size: 17 residues. V shed 4 bases, J shed 4 bases, and the junction held 13 bases outside the gene matches. In DNA, the CDR3 is TGCAGTGCTAAGTCCGACAGGGAGAATTGGGGGGCCAACGTCCTGACTTTC. Translated, it gives CSAKSDRENWGANVLTF.

This clonotype showed up many times. The V gene is TRBV6-5, the J gene TRBJ2-7; TRBD1 agrees at 8 bases. The junction had 10 bases not matched to a gene; V was cut back by 4 bases and J by 5 bases. The length of the CDR3 is 15 residues. Germline V gene lookup returns CDR1 MNHEY and CDR2 SVGAGI. CDR3 loop: CASSSRQGSSNEQYF. CDR3 in DNA: TGTGCCAGCAGTTCTCGACAGGGGAGCTCTAACGAGCAGTACTTC.

The V and J genes are TRBV29-1 and TRBJ2-5; D is possibly TRBD2 (7 bases). The germline V gene has CDR1 SQVTM and CDR2 ANQGSEA. Trimming removed 6 bases from V and 2 bases from J, with 13 bases in between. The CDR3 is 13 amino acids. CDR3 amino acids: CSVPRGGQETQYF. DNA of the CDR3: TGCAGCGTCCCGAGGGGGGGTCAAGAGACCCAGTACTTC.

The sample holds a few counts of this clonotype. This chain links TRBV20-1 with TRBJ2-7; no definite D call. Germline V gene lookup returns CDR1 DFQATT and CDR2 SNEGSKA (reference sequence). V gave up 3 bases and J gave up 4 bases, with 7 bases separating them. CDR3 size: 11 residues. The DNA of the CDR3 is TGCAGTGCTAGGCAAAGTTACGAGCAGTACTTC. The encoded protein is CSARQSYEQYF.

This clonotype came up many times. The J gene is TRBJ2-7, the V gene TRBV5-6, with D tentatively TRBD2 (5 bases). The CDR3 sequence is 13 residues long. The germline V gene has CDR1 SGHDT and CDR2 YYEEEE. The ends were cut back, 2 bases at V and 7 bases at J, with 13 bases in the middle. CDR3 sequence reads: CASSFDGPGEQYF. CDR3 nucleotide sequence: TGTGCCAGCAGCTTTGACGGACCGGGAGAGCAGTACTTC.

This clonotype was found many times. This chain connects TRBV28 to TRBJ2-1, with unresolved D. CDR3 length: 15 residues. Germline CDR1 is MDHEN and CDR2 is SYDVKM. Trimming pared 3 bases from V and 7 bases from J, leaving 16 bases between. The CDR3 DNA follows: TGTGCCAGCAGTTTCTACGACCCGAGGCGGAATGAGCAGTTCTTC. Protein: CASSFYDPRRNEQFF.

In this sample, this clonotype turned up many times. V and J are TRBV28 and TRBJ1-1; D remains unclear. CDR1 MDHEN and CDR2 SYDVKM come from the germline V gene. With 4 bases removed from V and 4 bases from J, the gap between germline ends came to 10 bases. This CDR3 is built from 13 residues. The chain's CDR3 is CASSSSVGTEAFF. In nucleotides, the CDR3 is TGTGCCAGCAGTTCCTCAGTCGGCACTGAAGCTTTCTTT.

J is TRBJ1-2 and V is TRBV12-3 or TRBV12-4; D gene ambiguous. The CDR3 length is 13 residues. Trimming removed 3 bases at V and 3 bases at J, with 8 bases between. The DNA for the CDR3 is TGTGCCAGCAGTTTGACGACGGACTATGGCTACACCTTC. The encoded protein is CASSLTTDYGYTF.

This clonotype was found a few times. The V gene is TRBV24-1, the J gene TRBJ2-1; TRBD2 matches at 7 bases. The V and J ends lost 5 bases and 4 bases, in that order; junction bases with no gene match: 7. This CDR3 comprises 15 residues. Germline loops: CDR1 KGHDR, CDR2 SFDVKD. CDR3 DNA: TGTGCCACCAGTGGCCCTAGCGGACTATACAATGAGCAGTTCTTC. Its translation is CATSGPSGLYNEQFF.

This clonotype was seen a handful of times. This chain's CDR3 is CSARGETSGGLYTQYF. The CDR3 bases are TGCAGTGCTAGAGGGGAAACTAGCGGGGGCCTATATACGCAGTATTTT. The V gene is TRBV20-1, the J gene TRBJ2-3; 11 bases line up with TRBD2. CDR1 is DFQATT, CDR2 SNEGSKA, per germline (reference sequence). The length of the CDR3 is 16 residues. Trimming removed 1 base from V and 7 bases from J; junction bases left unmatched: 10.

This clonotype was detected only a few times. The chain recombines TRBV24-1 with TRBJ2-7, with D possibly being TRBD1 (6 bases). Trimming cost V 6 bases and J 5 bases, with 10 bases left between them. The germline CDR1 and CDR2 sequences are KGHDR and SFDVKD. The CDR3 totals 12 residues. In DNA, the CDR3 is TGTGCCACCAGTCTCAGGGGAAACGAGCAGTACTTC. Encoded protein: CATSLRGNEQYF.

This clonotype was counted at least ten times. The chain recombines TRBV4-1 with TRBJ1-5; 7 bases are shared with TRBD1. CDR1 MGHRA and CDR2 YSYEKL come from the germline V gene. The junction had 5 bases not matched to a gene; V was cut back by 2 bases and J by 4 bases. The CDR3 is made up of 15 amino acids. The CDR3 reads CASSQRDSQNQPQHF. Here the CDR3 DNA reads TGCGCCAGCAGCCAAAGGGACAGCCAGAATCAGCCCCAGCATTTT.

This clonotype has a count of ten or more. V is TRBV7-2 and J is TRBJ2-7; D is perhaps TRBD2 (5 bases). Germline V gives CDR1 SGHTA, CDR2 FQGNSA. This CDR3 has 14 residues. The V end was cut by 0 bases, the J end by 3 bases, with 9 bases between. The CDR3 loop is CASSLAVASYEQYF. The CDR3 bases are TGTGCCAGCAGCTTAGCGGTAGCGAGCTACGAGCAGTACTTC.